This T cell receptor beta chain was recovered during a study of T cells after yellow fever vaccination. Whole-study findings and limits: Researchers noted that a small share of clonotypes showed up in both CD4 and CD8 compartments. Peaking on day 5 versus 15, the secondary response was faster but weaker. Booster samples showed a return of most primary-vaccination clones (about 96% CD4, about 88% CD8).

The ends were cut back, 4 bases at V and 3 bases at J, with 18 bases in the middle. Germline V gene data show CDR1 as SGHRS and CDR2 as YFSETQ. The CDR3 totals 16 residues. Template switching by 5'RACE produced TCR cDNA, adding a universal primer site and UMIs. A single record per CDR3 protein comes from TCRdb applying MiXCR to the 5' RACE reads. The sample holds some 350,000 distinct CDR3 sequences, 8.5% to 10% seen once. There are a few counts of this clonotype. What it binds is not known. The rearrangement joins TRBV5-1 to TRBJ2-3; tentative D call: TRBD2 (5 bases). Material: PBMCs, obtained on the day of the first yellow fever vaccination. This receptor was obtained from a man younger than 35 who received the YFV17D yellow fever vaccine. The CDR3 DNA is TGCGCCAGCAGCCCCATGAGCTCCGGGGATACAGATACGCAGTATTTT. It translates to CASSPMSSGDTDTQYF.